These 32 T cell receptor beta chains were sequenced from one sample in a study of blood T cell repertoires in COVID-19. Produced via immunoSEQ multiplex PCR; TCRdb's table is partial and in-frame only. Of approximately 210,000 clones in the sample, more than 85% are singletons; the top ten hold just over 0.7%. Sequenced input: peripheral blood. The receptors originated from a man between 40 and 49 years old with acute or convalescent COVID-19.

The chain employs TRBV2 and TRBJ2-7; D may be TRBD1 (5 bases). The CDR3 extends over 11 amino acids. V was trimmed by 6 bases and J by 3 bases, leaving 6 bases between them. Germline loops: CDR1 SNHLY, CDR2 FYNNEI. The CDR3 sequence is CASRGVYEQYF. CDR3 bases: TGTGCCAGCAGAGGGGTCTACGAGCAGTACTTC.

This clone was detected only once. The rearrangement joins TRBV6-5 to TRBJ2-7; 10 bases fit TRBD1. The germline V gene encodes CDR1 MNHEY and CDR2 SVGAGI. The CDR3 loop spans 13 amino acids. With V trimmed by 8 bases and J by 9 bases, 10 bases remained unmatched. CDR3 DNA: TGTGCCAGCTCCCGACAGGGGGCCGTAAGGCAGTACTTC. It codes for CASSRQGAVRQYF.

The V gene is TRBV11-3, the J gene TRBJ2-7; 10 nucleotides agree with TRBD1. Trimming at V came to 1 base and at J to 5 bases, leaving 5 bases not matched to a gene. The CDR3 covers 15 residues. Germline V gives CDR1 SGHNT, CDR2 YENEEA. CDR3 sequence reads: CASSLAGTGEHEQYF. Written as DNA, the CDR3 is TGTGCCAGCAGCTTAGCCGGGACAGGGGAGCACGAGCAGTACTTC.

DNA of the CDR3: TGTGCCTGGAGCTCAACCGGAGATACGCAGTATTTT. Protein product: CAWSSTGDTQYF. The genes are TRBV30 and TRBJ2-3; D is unresolved. Germline CDR1 reads GTSNPN; CDR2 reads SVGIG (reference sequence). V was trimmed by 3 bases and J by 5 bases, leaving 9 bases between them. This CDR3 comprises 12 residues.

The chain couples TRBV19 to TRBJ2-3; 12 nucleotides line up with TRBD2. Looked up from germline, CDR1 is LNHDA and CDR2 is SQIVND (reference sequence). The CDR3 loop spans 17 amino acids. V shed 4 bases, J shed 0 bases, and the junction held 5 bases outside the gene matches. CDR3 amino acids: CASSRLAGASSTDTQYF. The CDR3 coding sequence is TGTGCCAGTAGTAGACTAGCGGGAGCTTCAAGCACAGATACGCAGTATTTT.

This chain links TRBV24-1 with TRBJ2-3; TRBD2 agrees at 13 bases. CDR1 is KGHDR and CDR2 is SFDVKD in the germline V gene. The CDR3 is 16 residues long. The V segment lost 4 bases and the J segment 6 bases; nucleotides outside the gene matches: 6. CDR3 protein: CATSDLGTSGADTQYF. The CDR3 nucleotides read TGTGCCACCAGTGACCTCGGGACTAGCGGGGCGGATACGCAGTATTTT.

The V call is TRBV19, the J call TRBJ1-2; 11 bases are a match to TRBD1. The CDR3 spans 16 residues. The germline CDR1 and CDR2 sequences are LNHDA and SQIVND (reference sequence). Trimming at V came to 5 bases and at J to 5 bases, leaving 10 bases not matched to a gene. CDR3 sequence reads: CASSPQGTGGWYGYTF. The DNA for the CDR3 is TGTGCCAGTAGTCCTCAAGGGACAGGGGGGTGGTATGGCTACACCTTC.

Written as DNA, the CDR3 is TGTGCCAGCGGCCTAGCGGGTGAGCAGTTCTTC. This codes for CASGLAGEQFF. The rearrangement joins TRBV12-3 or TRBV12-4 to TRBJ2-1, with 8 bases lining up with TRBD2. After removal of 8 bases from V and 9 bases from J, the junction contained 3 bases not matched to a gene. This CDR3 spans 11 amino acids.

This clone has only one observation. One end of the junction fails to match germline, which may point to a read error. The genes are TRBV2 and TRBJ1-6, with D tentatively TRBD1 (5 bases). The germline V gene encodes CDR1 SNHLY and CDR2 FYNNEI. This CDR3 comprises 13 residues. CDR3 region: CASLGPYRDLLFF. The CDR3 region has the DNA TGTGCCAGTCTAGGGCCATACCGGGACTTACTCTTCTTT.

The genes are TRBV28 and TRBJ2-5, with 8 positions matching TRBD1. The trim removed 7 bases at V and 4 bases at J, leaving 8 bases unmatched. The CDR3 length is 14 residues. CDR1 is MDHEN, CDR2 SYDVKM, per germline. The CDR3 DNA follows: TGTGCCAGCATTAGACAGGGGAGGCCAGAGACCCAGTACTTC. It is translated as CASIRQGRPETQYF.

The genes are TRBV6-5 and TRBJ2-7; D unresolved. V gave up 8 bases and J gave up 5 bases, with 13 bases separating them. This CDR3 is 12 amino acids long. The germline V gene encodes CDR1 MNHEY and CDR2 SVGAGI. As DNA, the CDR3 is TGTGCCAGCGGGTTAGCCGTCCACGAGCAGTACTTC. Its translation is CASGLAVHEQYF.

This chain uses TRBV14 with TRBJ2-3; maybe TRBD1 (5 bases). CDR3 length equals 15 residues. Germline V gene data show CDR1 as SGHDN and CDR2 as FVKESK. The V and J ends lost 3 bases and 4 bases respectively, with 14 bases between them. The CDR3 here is CASSQYRLGADTQYF. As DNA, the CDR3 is TGTGCCAGCAGCCAGTACAGGTTAGGGGCAGATACGCAGTATTTT.

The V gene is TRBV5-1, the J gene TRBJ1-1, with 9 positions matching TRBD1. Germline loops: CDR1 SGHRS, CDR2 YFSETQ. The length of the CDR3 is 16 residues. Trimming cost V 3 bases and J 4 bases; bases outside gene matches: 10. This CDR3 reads CASSYLQGAGPTEAFF. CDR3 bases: TGCGCCAGCAGCTACCTACAGGGGGCTGGGCCCACTGAAGCTTTCTTT.

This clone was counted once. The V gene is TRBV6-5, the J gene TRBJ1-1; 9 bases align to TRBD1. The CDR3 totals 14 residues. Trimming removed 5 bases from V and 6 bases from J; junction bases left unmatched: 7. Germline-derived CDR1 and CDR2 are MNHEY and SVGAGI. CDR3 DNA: TGTGCCAGCAGTCCCCGGGACAGGGATGCTGAAGCTTTCTTT. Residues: CASSPRDRDAEAFF.

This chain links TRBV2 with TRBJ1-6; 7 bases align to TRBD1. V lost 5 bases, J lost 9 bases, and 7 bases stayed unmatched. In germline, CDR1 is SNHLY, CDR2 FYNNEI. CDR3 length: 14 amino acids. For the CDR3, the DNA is TGTGCCAGCAGTTCCGGGACAGCAGGTTCACCCCTCCACTTT. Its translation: CASSSGTAGSPLHF.

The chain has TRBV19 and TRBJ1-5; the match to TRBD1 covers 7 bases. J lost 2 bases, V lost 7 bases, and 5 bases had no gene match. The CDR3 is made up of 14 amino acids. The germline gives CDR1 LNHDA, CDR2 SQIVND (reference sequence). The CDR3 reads CASIDRDGNQPQHF. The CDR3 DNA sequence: TGTGCCAGTATCGACAGGGATGGCAATCAGCCCCAGCATTTT.

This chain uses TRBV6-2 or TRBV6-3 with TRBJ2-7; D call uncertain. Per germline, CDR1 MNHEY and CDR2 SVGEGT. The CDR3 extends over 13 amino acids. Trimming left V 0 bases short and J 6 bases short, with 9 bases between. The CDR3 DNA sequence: TGTGCCAGCAGTTACTCCGACACGTCCGAGCAGTACTTC. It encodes CASSYSDTSEQYF.

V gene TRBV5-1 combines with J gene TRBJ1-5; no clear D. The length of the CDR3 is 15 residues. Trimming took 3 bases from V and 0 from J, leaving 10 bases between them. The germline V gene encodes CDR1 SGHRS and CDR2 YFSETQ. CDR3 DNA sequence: TGCGCCAGCAGCTGGGCCGGCATTAGCAATCAGCCCCAGCATTTT. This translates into CASSWAGISNQPQHF.

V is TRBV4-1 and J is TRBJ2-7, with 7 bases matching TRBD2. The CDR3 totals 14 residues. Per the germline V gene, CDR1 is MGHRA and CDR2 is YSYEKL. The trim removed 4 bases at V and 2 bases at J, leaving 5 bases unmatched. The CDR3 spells CASSPGRGPYEQYF. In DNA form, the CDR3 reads TGCGCCAGCAGCCCGGGGAGGGGACCCTACGAGCAGTACTTC.

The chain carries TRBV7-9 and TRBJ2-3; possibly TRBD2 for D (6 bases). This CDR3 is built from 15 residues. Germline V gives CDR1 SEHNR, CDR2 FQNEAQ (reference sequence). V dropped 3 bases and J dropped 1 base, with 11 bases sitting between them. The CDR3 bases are TGTGCCAGCAGCTTCCGGAGGGAGGGCACAGATACGCAGTATTTT. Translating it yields CASSFRREGTDTQYF.

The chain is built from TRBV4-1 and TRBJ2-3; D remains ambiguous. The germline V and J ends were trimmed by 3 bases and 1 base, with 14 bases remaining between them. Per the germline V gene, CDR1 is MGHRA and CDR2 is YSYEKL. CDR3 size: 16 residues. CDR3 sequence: CASSQGATSGTDTQYF. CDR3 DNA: TGCGCCAGCAGCCAGGGCGCTACGTCCGGCACAGATACGCAGTATTTT.

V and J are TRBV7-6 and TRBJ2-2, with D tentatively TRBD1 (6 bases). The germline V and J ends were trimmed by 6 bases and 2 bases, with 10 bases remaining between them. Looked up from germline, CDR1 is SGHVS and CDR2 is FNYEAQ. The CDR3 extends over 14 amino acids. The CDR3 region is CASSSTGNTGELFF. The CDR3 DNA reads TGTGCCAGCAGTTCGACAGGAAACACCGGGGAGCTGTTTTTT.

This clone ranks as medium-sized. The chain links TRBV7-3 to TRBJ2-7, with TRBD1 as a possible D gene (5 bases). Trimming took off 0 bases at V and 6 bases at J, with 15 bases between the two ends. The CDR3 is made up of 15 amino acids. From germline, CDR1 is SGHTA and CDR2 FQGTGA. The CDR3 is CASSLTPGRQGEQYF. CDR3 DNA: TGTGCCAGCAGCTTAACGCCTGGTCGGCAGGGCGAGCAGTACTTC.

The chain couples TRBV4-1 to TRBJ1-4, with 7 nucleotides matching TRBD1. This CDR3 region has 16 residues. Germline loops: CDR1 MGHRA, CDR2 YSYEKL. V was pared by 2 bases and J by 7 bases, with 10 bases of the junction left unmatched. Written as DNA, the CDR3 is TGCGCCAGCAGCCAAACAGGGGCCCTCCCGGGTGAAAAACTGTTTTTT. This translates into CASSQTGALPGEKLFF.

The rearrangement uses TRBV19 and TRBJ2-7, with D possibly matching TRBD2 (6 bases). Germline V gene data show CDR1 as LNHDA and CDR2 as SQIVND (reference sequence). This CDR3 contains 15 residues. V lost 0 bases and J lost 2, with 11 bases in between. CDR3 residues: CASSIEEGRPYEQYF. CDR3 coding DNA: TGTGCCAGTAGTATAGAGGAGGGCAGACCCTACGAGCAGTACTTC.

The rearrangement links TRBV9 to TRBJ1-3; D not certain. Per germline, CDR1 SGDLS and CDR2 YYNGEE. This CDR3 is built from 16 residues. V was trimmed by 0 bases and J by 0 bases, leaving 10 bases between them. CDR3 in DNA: TGTGCCAGCAGCGTAGCTACCAGACTCTCTGGAAACACCATATATTTT. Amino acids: CASSVATRLSGNTIYF.

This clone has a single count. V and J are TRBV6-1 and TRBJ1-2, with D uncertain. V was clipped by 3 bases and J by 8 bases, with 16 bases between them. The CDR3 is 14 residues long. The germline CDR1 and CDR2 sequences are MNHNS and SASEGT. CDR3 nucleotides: TGTGCCAGCAGTGACGGACGGAGGCTCGGAGGCTACACCTTC. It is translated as CASSDGRRLGGYTF.

The CDR3 sequence is CASRPTGTRGGELFF. The CDR3, as DNA: TGTGCCAGCAGGCCCACAGGGACCAGGGGCGGGGAGCTGTTTTTT. V and J are TRBV5-6 and TRBJ2-2; the D gene is possibly TRBD1 (6 bases). In germline, CDR1 is SGHDT, CDR2 YYEEEE. The ends were cut back, 5 bases at V and 7 bases at J, with 18 bases in the middle. The CDR3 has 15 amino acids.

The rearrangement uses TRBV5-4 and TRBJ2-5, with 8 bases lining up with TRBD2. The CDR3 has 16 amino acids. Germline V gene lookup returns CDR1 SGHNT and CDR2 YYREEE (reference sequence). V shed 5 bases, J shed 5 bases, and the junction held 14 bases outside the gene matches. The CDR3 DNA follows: TGTGCCAGCAGTTCCGGCGGGGGGACCCCAATGGAGACCCAGTACTTC. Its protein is CASSSGGGTPMETQYF.

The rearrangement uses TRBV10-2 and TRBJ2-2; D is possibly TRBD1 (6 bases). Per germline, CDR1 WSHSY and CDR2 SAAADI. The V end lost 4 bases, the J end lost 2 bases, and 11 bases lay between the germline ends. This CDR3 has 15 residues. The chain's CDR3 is CASSGKGHNTGELFF. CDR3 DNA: TGCGCCAGCAGTGGAAAGGGACACAACACCGGGGAGCTGTTTTTT.

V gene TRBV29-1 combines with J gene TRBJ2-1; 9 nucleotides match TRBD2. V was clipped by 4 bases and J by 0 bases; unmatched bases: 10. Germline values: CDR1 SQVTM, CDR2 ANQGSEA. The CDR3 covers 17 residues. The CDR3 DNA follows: TGCAGCGTTGGGGGGCTAGCGGGACTGAGCTCCTACAATGAGCAGTTCTTC. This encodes CSVGGLAGLSSYNEQFF.

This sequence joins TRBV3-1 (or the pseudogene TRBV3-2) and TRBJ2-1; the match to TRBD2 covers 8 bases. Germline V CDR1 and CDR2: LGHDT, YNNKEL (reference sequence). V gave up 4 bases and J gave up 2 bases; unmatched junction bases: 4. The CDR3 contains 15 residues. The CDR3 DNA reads TGTGCCAGCAGCCCGAGCGGGAGTCCCTACAATGAGCAGTTCTTC. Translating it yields CASSPSGSPYNEQFF.